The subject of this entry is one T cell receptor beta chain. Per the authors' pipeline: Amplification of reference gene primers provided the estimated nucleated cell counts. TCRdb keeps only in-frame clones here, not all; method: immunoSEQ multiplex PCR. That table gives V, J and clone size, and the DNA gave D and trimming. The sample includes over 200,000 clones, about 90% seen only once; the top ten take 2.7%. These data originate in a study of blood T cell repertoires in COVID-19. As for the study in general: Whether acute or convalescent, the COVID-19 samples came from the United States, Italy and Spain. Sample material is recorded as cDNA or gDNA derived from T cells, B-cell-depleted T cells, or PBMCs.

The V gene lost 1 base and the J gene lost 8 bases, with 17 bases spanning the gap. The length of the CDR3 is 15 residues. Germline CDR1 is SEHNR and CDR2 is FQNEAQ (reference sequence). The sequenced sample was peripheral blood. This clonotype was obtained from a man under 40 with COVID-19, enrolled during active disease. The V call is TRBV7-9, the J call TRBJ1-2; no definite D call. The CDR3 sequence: CASSLGEVGFSGYTF. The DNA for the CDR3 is TGTGCCAGCAGCTTAGGGGAGGTGGGGTTCTCCGGCTACACCTTC.